One sample yielded the 6 T cell receptor beta chains listed below, sequenced in a study of blood T cell repertoires in COVID-19. Generated by immunoSEQ multiplex PCR, the TCRdb table keeps only in-frame clones and is missing some. Of about 130,000 clones listed, 80% to 90% were seen once; the top ten hold 9.5% to 15%. Sequenced: peripheral blood. Receptors originate from a human donor in a cohort sampled during active COVID-19.

The chain recombines TRBV30 with TRBJ1-2, with D tentatively TRBD1 (5 bases). V was trimmed by 4 bases and J by 6 bases, leaving 12 bases between them. The CDR3 has 12 amino acids. CDR1 GTSNPN and CDR2 SVGIG come from the germline V gene (reference sequence). The CDR3 reads CAWNHRSDGYTF. In nucleotides, the CDR3 is TGTGCCTGGAATCACAGGAGTGATGGCTACACCTTC.

The chain uses TRBV24-1 and TRBJ2-5; 9 nucleotides line up with TRBD1. J gave up 2 bases and V 4 bases, and 7 bases lay outside the gene matches. This CDR3 contains 16 residues. Germline V gene data show CDR1 as KGHDR and CDR2 as SFDVKD. The CDR3 sequence is CATSEGTGKLQETQYF. DNA for the CDR3: TGTGCCACCAGTGAAGGGACAGGGAAGTTGCAAGAGACCCAGTACTTC.

A single count supports this clone. This chain connects TRBV9 to TRBJ1-3; D not resolved. The ends were cut back, 0 bases at V and 1 base at J, with 14 bases in the middle. The CDR3 runs 17 residues. Per the germline V gene, CDR1 is SGDLS and CDR2 is YYNGEE. For the CDR3, the DNA is TGTGCCAGCAGCGTAGAGGGAATTGGAGGGTCTGGAAACACCATATATTTT. This gives the protein CASSVEGIGGSGNTIYF.

This clone was detected a few times. The rearrangement joins TRBV2 to TRBJ2-7; TRBD1 agrees at 9 bases. The CDR3 has 15 residues. CDR1 and CDR2 from the germline V gene are SNHLY and FYNNEI. With 7 bases clipped from V and 6 bases from J, the junction kept 13 bases outside the gene matches. In DNA form, the CDR3 reads TGTGCCAGCAATCCCCCCGGGACAGGGATATCCGAGCAGTACTTC. Translated, it gives CASNPPGTGISEQYF.

This clone was recorded many times. The V gene is TRBV5-1, the J gene TRBJ1-1; D is perhaps TRBD1 (6 bases). The V end lost 4 bases, the J end lost 1 base, and 17 bases lay between the germline ends. The CDR3 length is 16 residues. Germline CDR1 reads SGHRS; CDR2 reads YFSETQ. The CDR3 DNA reads TGCGCCAGCAGCAGACGTCAACAGGGTGAGAACACTGAAGCTTTCTTT. Translating it yields CASSRRQQGENTEAFF. Full variable domain (outside the CDR3, taken from reference TRBV5-1 and TRBJ1-1): KAGVTQTPRYLIKTRGQQVTLSCSPISGHRSVSWYQQTPGQGLQFLFEYFSETQRNKGNFPGRFSGRQFSNSRSEMNVSTLELGDSALYLCASSRRQQGENTEAFFGQGTRLTVV.

The chain carries TRBV6-6 and TRBJ2-7, with 7 bases aligning to TRBD1. The length of the CDR3 is 15 residues. Trimming cost V 0 bases and J 2 bases; bases outside gene matches: 4. Germline-derived CDR1 and CDR2 are MNHNY and SVGAGI (reference sequence). The CDR3 is CASSYSWDSTYEQYF. The CDR3 bases are TGTGCCAGCAGTTACTCGTGGGACAGCACCTACGAGCAGTACTTC.